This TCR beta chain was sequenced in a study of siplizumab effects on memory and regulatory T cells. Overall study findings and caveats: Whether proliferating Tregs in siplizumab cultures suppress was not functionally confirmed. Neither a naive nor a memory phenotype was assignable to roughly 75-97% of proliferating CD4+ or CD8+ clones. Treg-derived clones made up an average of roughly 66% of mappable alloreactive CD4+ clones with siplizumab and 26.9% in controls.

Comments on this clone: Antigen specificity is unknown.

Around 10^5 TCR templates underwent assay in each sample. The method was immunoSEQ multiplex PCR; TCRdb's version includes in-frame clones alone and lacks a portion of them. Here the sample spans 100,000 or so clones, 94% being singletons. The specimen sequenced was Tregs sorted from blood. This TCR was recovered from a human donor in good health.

The DNA for the CDR3 is TGTGCCAGCTCGGGAGGATCTTATCAGCCCCAGCATTTT. It encodes CASSGGSYQPQHF. The gene calls are TRBV18 and TRBJ1-5; D not certain. The germline CDR1 and CDR2 sequences are KGHSH and LQKENI. The CDR3 has 13 residues. The V end lost 6 bases, the J end lost 5 bases, and 11 bases lay between the germline ends.